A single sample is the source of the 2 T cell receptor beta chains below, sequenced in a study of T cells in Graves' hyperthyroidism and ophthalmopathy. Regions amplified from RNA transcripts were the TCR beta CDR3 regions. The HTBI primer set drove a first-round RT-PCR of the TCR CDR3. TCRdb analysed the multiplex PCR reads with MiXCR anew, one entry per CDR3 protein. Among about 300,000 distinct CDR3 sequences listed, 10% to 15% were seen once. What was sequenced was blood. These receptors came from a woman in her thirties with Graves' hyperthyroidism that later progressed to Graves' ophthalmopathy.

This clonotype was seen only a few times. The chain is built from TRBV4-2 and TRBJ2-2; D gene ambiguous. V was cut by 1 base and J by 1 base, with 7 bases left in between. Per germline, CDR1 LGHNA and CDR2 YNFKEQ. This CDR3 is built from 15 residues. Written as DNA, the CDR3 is TGTGCCAGCAGCCAAGGGGCCTTGAACACCGGGGAGCTGTTTTTT. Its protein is CASSQGALNTGELFF.

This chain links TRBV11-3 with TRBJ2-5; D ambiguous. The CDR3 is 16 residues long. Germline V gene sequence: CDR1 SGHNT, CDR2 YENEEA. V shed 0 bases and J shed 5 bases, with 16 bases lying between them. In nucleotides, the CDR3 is TGTGCCAGCAGCTTAGATCGGGCTAAACTTGGGGAGACCCAGTACTTC. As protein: CASSLDRAKLGETQYF. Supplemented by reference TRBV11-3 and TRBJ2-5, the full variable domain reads EAGVVQSPRYKIIEKKQPVAFWCNPISGHNTLYWYLQNLGQGPELLIRYENEEAVDDSQLPKDRFSAERLKGVDSTLKIQPAELGDSAVYLCASSLDRAKLGETQYFGPGTRLLVL.